This T cell receptor beta chain stems from a study of blood T cell repertoires in COVID-19. Study summary: Whether acute or convalescent, the COVID-19 samples came from the United States, Italy and Spain. From T cells, B-cell-depleted T cells, or PBMCs came the material, which was cDNA or gDNA.

The CDR3 is made up of 17 amino acids. Trimming pared 4 bases from V and 4 bases from J, leaving 20 bases between. Germline V lookup: CDR1 LGHNA, CDR2 YNFKEQ. Under the authors' procedure: Quantification of nucleated cells was approximated via reference gene primer amplification. Sequenced by immunoSEQ multiplex PCR; TCRdb stores in-frame clones only, minus some. V and J calls and clone size are as listed in that table; D and trimming were resolved from the DNA. The sample records 55,000 to 75,000 clones, around 82% being singletons. This clonotype was sampled from a man older than 75 with active COVID-19. Sample: peripheral blood. V gene TRBV4-2 combines with J gene TRBJ2-1; D possibly corresponds to TRBD1 (6 bases). In nucleotides, the CDR3 is TGTGCCAGCAGCCGGAACCTCGGACAGTTGGTTTACAATGAGCAGTTCTTC. Its protein is CASSRNLGQLVYNEQFF.